This is a list of T cell receptor beta chains from one sample in a study of T cells in Graves' hyperthyroidism and ophthalmopathy. TCRdb re-derived calls from the multiplex PCR reads in MiXCR, one entry per CDR3 protein. The table includes around 340,000 distinct CDR3 sequences, about 15% detected once. What was sequenced was blood. The receptors derive from a woman in her 30s with Graves' hyperthyroidism that later progressed to Graves' ophthalmopathy. Both conserved end residues are part of each CDR3. D genes are given only for firm matches. Clone size is shown for a subset of rows, as once, few, many or a class of expanded clone.

>TRBJ1-2|TRBV29-1|TRBD1|few
CSVDRTGGGYTF
TGCAGCGTTGATAGGACAGGGGGCGGCTACACCTTC
>TRBJ1-1|TRBV19|NA|NA
CASSTPQGRGTEAFF
TGTGCCAGTAGTACCCCCCAGGGAAGAGGGACTGAAGCTTTCTTT
>TRBJ2-1|TRBV20-1|TRBD1|few
CSARRSGTDTYNEQFF
TGCAGTGCTCGGCGATCCGGGACAGATACCTACAATGAGCAGTTCTTC
>TRBJ2-1|TRBV11-2|TRBD2|many
CASSLEIAGGGHEQFF
TGTGCCAGCAGCTTAGAAATAGCGGGGGGCGGCCATGAGCAGTTCTTC
>TRBJ2-3|TRBV30|NA|many
CAWSVREFGTDTQYF
TGTGCCTGGAGTGTACGGGAATTCGGCACAGATACGCAGTATTTT
>TRBJ2-2|TRBV5-1|NA|NA
CASSLLPVREKLFF
TGCGCCAGCAGCTTGCTTCCAGTCAGGGAGAAGCTGTTTTTT
>TRBJ2-5|TRBV5-1|TRBD2|many
CASSYGITSGEETQYF
TGCGCCAGCAGCTATGGCATAACTAGCGGGGAAGAGACCCAGTACTTC
>TRBJ2-3|TRBV11-3|NA|many
CASSLEGRNTDTQYF
TGTGCCAGCAGCTTAGAGGGCAGGAACACAGATACGCAGTATTTT
>TRBJ2-2|TRBV7-7|TRBD1|NA
CASSPWDRGAGELFF
TGTGCCAGCAGCCCGTGGGACAGGGGCGCCGGGGAGCTGTTTTTT
>TRBJ2-3|TRBV12-5|NA|many
CASGIDTGSTDTQYF
TGTGCTAGTGGTATCGACACCGGTAGCACAGATACGCAGTATTTT
>TRBJ1-2|TRBV5-1|NA|many
CASSLDRFRGPDGYTF
TGCGCCAGCAGCTTGGACAGGTTCCGGGGACCTGATGGCTACACCTTC
>TRBJ1-3|TRBV6-1|NA|NA
CAGSAPGGISGNTIYF
TGTGCCGGCAGTGCACCGGGCGGGATCTCTGGAAACACCATATATTTT
>TRBJ2-2|TRBV24-1|NA|few
CATSDPQVHANTGGLFF
TGTGCCACCAGTGACCCACAGGTACACGCGAACACCGGGGGGCTGTTTTTT
>TRBJ2-1|TRBV6-1|TRBD1|few
CASSGQGAYNEQFF
TGTGCCAGCAGTGGGCAGGGGGCCTACAATGAGCAGTTCTTC
>TRBJ2-1|TRBV12-3/TRBV12-4|TRBD2|NA
CASSLAGGPVAPDREQFF
TGTGCCAGCAGTTTAGCGGGAGGGCCCGTCGCACCGGATCGTGAGCAGTTCTTC
>TRBJ1-1|TRBV7-9|TRBD1|NA
CASSPTMGQGGPGTEAFF
TGTGCCAGCAGCCCGACTATGGGACAGGGAGGGCCGGGCACTGAAGCTTTCTTT
>TRBJ2-7|TRBV5-1|TRBD1|few
CASSFGDSPSYEQYF
TGCGCCAGCAGCTTTGGGGACAGTCCCTCCTACGAGCAGTACTTC
>TRBJ1-2|TRBV11-2|NA|NA
CASSWGPETYGYAF
TGTGCCAGCAGCTGGGGCCCCGAGACCTATGGCTACGCCTTC
>TRBJ1-2|TRBV2|NA|NA
CASSEQGHYGYTF
TGTGCCAGCAGTGAGCAGGGCCACTATGGCTACACCTTC
>TRBJ1-4|TRBV30|NA|NA
CAWGPTNEKLFF
TGTGCCTGGGGACCGACTAATGAAAAACTGTTTTTT
>TRBJ1-1|TRBV7-8|NA|few
CASSSPDLLGSTEAFF
TGTGCCAGCAGCTCGCCGGACCTCCTGGGGAGCACTGAAGCTTTCTTT
>TRBJ1-1|TRBV19|NA|few
CASTYENTEAFF
TGTGCCAGTACCTATGAGAACACTGAAGCTTTCTTT
>TRBJ2-7|TRBV7-3|TRBD1|many
CASSHGTGVGEQYF
TGTGCCAGCAGCCACGGGACAGGGGTGGGTGAGCAGTACTTC
>TRBJ2-7|TRBV19|NA|few
CASRDRYRLGLDEQYF
TGTGCCAGTAGGGACAGATACAGACTGGGGTTGGACGAGCAGTACTTC
>TRBJ2-2|TRBV19|TRBD2|NA
CASRVGGAGELFF
TGTGCCAGTAGGGTCGGGGGGGCCGGGGAGCTGTTTTTT
>TRBJ2-2|TRBV19|TRBD2|many
CASSIVGLAGNTGELFF
TGTGCCAGTAGTATAGTTGGACTAGCGGGGAACACCGGGGAGCTGTTTTTT
>TRBJ2-5|TRBV14|NA|NA
CASSQVGPNRETQYF
TGTGCCAGCAGCCAAGTAGGACCGAACCGGGAGACCCAGTACTTC
>TRBJ2-5|TRBV20-1|TRBD2|many
CSARDPGTSGEETQYF
TGCAGTGCTAGAGACCCCGGGACTAGCGGGGAAGAGACCCAGTACTTC
>TRBJ2-5|TRBV5-4|NA|NA
CASSLADSETQYF
TGTGCCAGCAGCTTGGCTGATAGCGAGACCCAGTACTTC
>TRBJ1-6|TRBV27|NA|many
CASSLWSSYNSPLHF
TGTGCCAGCAGTTTATGGAGCTCCTATAATTCACCCCTCCACTTT
>TRBJ2-7|TRBV5-6|TRBD1|NA
CASSGQGAWSYEQYF
TGTGCCAGCAGCGGGCAGGGGGCATGGTCCTACGAGCAGTACTTC
>TRBJ2-1|TRBV7-9|NA|many
CASSLDYNEQFF
TGTGCCAGCAGCTTGGACTACAATGAGCAGTTCTTC
>TRBJ2-5|TRBV12-3/TRBV12-4|NA|NA
CASSYRTGGTQYF
TGTGCCAGCAGTTATCGGACTGGGGGGACCCAGTACTTC
>TRBJ2-3|TRBV29-1|NA|many
CSVEPRQTNTDTQYF
TGCAGCGTTGAGCCTCGACAGACTAACACAGATACGCAGTATTTT
>TRBJ2-3|TRBV6-2/TRBV6-3|TRBD1|many
CASSPTRRTGQDTDTQYF
TGTGCCAGCAGTCCCACACGTCGGACAGGCCAGGACACAGATACGCAGTATTTT
>TRBJ2-5|TRBV19|TRBD1|many
CAVRDRGASETQYF
TGTGCCGTCCGGGACAGGGGGGCTTCAGAGACCCAGTACTTC
>TRBJ2-5|TRBV2|TRBD1|many
CASRVGGSETQYF
TGTGCCAGCAGAGTAGGGGGCTCGGAGACCCAGTACTTC
>TRBJ2-7|TRBV19|NA|NA
CASSPSNPFWEQYF
TGTGCCAGTAGTCCCTCGAACCCTTTCTGGGAGCAGTACTTC
>TRBJ1-5|TRBV20-1|NA|many
CSASRGLENQPQHF
TGCAGTGCTAGCAGGGGACTGGAAAATCAGCCCCAGCATTTT
>TRBJ2-1|TRBV20-1|TRBD2|many
CSAGGGGALARDYNEQFF
TGCAGTGCGGGGGGGGGTGGGGCACTAGCAAGAGACTACAATGAGCAGTTCTTC
>TRBJ2-7|TRBV28|TRBD1|many
CASRGDRDEVHEQYF
TGTGCCAGCAGGGGGGACAGGGACGAAGTCCACGAGCAGTACTTC
>TRBJ2-2|TRBV20-1|NA|NA
CSAREESTGELFF
TGCAGTGCTAGAGAGGAGAGCACCGGGGAGCTGTTTTTT
>TRBJ2-3|TRBV6-6|NA|few
CASSYSQDLNTDTQYF
TGTGCCAGCAGTTACTCGCAGGACCTGAACACAGATACGCAGTATTTT
>TRBJ2-3|TRBV29-1|TRBD1|many
CSVETGRLSGTDTQYF
TGCAGCGTCGAGACAGGGCGGTTATCTGGCACAGATACGCAGTATTTT
>TRBJ2-3|TRBV20-1|NA|NA
CSARARLSQYF
TGCAGTGCTAGAGCGAGACTTTCCCAGTATTTT
>TRBJ1-6|TRBV2|NA|NA
CASSEVDGSADNSPLHF
TGTGCCAGCAGTGAAGTTGACGGCTCGGCGGATAATTCACCCCTCCACTTT